This T cell receptor beta chain is drawn from a study of T cells in Graves' hyperthyroidism and ophthalmopathy. Study details: Peripheral blood was drawn at first diagnosis, prior to all treatment.

It was considered stable Graves' hyperthyroidism when ophthalmopathy did not progress within 18 months. Fresh peripheral blood, 10 ml, yielded the PBMCs. Notes on the study in general: Also found in blood were most expanded thyroid clonotypes above 0.001.

The germline V and J ends were trimmed by 5 bases and 0 bases, with 20 bases remaining between them. CDR1 and CDR2 (germline): SGHAT, FQNNGV. The CDR3 is 19 residues long. RNA transcripts provided the source from which TCR beta CDR3 regions were amplified. HTBI primers drove first-round RT-PCR of the TCR CDR3. TCRdb processed the multiplex PCR reads anew with MiXCR; each CDR3 protein has one entry. The data show around 340,000 distinct CDR3 sequences, over 20% seen once. This clonotype was seen only a few times. Its specificity is not known. The sequenced material came from blood. The gene calls are TRBV11-2 and TRBJ1-6, with D hard to call. This TCR was recovered from a woman aged 50 to 65 with Graves' hyperthyroidism. In nucleotides, the CDR3 is TGTGCCAGCAGCCCGAAAGGGTTGTCGGACTACTCCTATAATTCACCCCTCCACTTT. Its translation is CASSPKGLSDYSYNSPLHF. Together with reference TRBV11-2 and TRBJ1-6, the CDR3 gives the full variable domain: EAGVAQSPRYKIIEKRQSVAFWCNPISGHATLYWYQQILGQGPKLLIQFQNNGVVDDSQLPKDRFSAERLKGVDSTLKIQPAKLEDSAVYLCASSPKGLSDYSYNSPLHFGNGTRLTVT.